This T cell receptor beta chain came from a study of regulatory T cells in long-lasting Graves disease. About the research overall: The study enrolled newly diagnosed Graves' patients on antithyroid drugs under 3 months.

The CDR3 is 15 residues long. Germline CDR1 reads MNHNS; CDR2 reads SASEGT. The time point: newly diagnosed GD, antithyroid drugs for less than 3 months. Extracted RNA from PBMCs served as the source of the TCR library. Whole-study results and caveats: New patients shared 966 public clonotypes, and persistent patients shared more, with about 2,700. Thyroid tissue went unstudied; only peripheral blood was examined.

This clonotype was counted a single time. Its antigen is not identified. A much larger clone differs by one base, so this may be a read error. Arm-PCR of CDR3 regions and iRepertoire HTBI primers were the basis on which TCR beta libraries were built. One entry per CDR3 protein results from TCRdb running MiXCR on the multiplex PCR reads. This sample carries about 530,000 distinct CDR3 sequences, 15% to 20% of them seen once, and the ten largest clones take just under 25%. The same specimen was also included in a second study, on T cells in Graves' hyperthyroidism and ophthalmopathy.

This clonotype was obtained from a woman aged 35-65 years with Graves disease. The rearrangement joins TRBV6-1 to TRBJ2-1; 12 nucleotides align to TRBD1. Sequencing used peripheral blood mononuclear cells (PBMCs), obtained at new diagnosis, from a patient treated with antithyroid drugs. This chain's CDR3 is CASQIGGQGASKQLF. In DNA, the CDR3 is TGTGCCAGCCAGATAGGGGGACAGGGGGCTTCGAAGCAGCTCTTC.